This T cell receptor beta chain is drawn from a study of blood T cells in healthy people across ages. Between the trimmed V and J ends, which lost 5 bases and 0 bases, there was a span of 8 bases. CDR3 length: 14 amino acids. Germline CDR1 reads ENHRY; CDR2 reads SYGVKD. With a J-beta primer mix and a sample-barcoded 5' primer, a second PCR ran about 7 to 11 cycles. A single record per CDR3 protein comes from TCRdb applying MiXCR to the 5' RACE reads. The sample lists about 510,000 distinct CDR3 sequences; about 28% were seen once. This sample also belongs to another study, concerning T cells of mothers and their children.

This chain links TRBV10-3 with TRBJ1-3, with a tentative D call TRBD1 (5 bases). The sequence was collected from a boy aged 2 to 10 in good health. Sequencing used blood. CDR3 sequence (DNA): TGTGCCATCAGTACGACAGACTCTGGAAACACCATATATTTT. Residues: CAISTTDSGNTIYF.